This T cell receptor (beta chain) was identified during a study of monozygotic twins with inflammatory bowel disease. Study-wide findings and caveats: The sharing of clonotypes with others was lower in IBD patients than in healthy twins, especially with disease activity. What may have added variability to patient repertoires is that immunosuppressive treatments differed.

Investigators extracted total RNA from whole blood and did not sort T cells. Germline values: CDR1 MGHRA, CDR2 YSYEKL. The CDR3 has 13 amino acids. TCRdb re-called the 5' RACE reads; every CDR3 protein appears as one record, without DNA. The sample table includes roughly 200,000 distinct CDR3 sequences. A remark on this clonotype: Its matching antigen is unknown.

Sequenced sample: blood. This TCR derives from a human donor with ulcerative colitis or Crohn's disease, or a healthy co-twin of an affected twin (not recorded which). V gene TRBV4-1 combines with J gene TRBJ1-1. The CDR3 loop is CASSPGRGTEAFF.